The rows below give T cell receptor beta chains drawn from one sample of a study of cytomegalovirus exposure and HLA in healthy donors. TCRdb's table, derived via immunoSEQ multiplex PCR, lists solely in-frame clones and lacks some. The sample holds about 120,000 clones; 82% are singletons and the top ten take around 1.5%. Specimen: PBMCs. The receptors stem from a young woman in good health and CMV-seronegative. The CDR3 runs from the conserved cysteine through the conserved F or W. D genes are given only for firm matches. Some rows mark clone size as missing; the rest say once, few, many or name a class of expanded clone.

d_gene | j_gene | abundance | v_gene | CDR3aa | CDR3nt
. | TRBJ2-1 | . | TRBV11-2 | CASSLAGPYNEQFF | TGTGCCAGCAGCTTGGCAGGTCCATACAATGAGCAGTTCTTC
TRBD1 | TRBJ2-3 | . | TRBV7-9 | CASSLTGVGVDTQYF | TGTGCTAGCAGCTTAACAGGGGTCGGTGTAGATACGCAGTATTTT
. | TRBJ2-4 | . | TRBV2 | CASSEVLNIQYF | TGTGCCAGCAGTGAAGTCCTAAACATTCAGTACTTC
. | TRBJ1-2 | . | TRBV18 | CASSPGREYGYTF | TGTGCCAGCTCTCCAGGGAGAGAGTATGGCTACACCTTC
. | TRBJ1-5 | few | TRBV2 | CASSEKLSFQPQHF | TGTGCCAGCAGTGAAAAGCTTTCTTTCCAGCCCCAGCATTTT
. | TRBJ1-1 | . | TRBV27 | CASSSGMRNTEAFF | TGTGCCAGCAGTTCAGGGATGCGAAACACTGAAGCTTTCTTT
. | TRBJ2-3 | once | TRBV7-2 | CASSLGGTDTQYF | TGTGCCAGCAGCTTAGGAGGCACAGATACGCAGTATTTT
TRBD1 | TRBJ1-1 | . | TRBV27 | CASSLTPRQGQGLAFF | TGTGCCAGCAGTTTAACCCCCCGACAGGGGCAGGGTCTGGCTTTCTTT
. | TRBJ1-4 | once | TRBV5-1 | CASSLPGGGANEKLFF | TGCGCCAGCAGCCTCCCCGGGGGGGGAGCTAATGAAAAACTGTTTTTT
TRBD1 | TRBJ2-3 | . | TRBV9 | CASSVGQGIWGADTQYF | TGTGCCAGCAGCGTAGGACAGGGGATTTGGGGCGCAGATACGCAGTATTTT
TRBD1 | TRBJ1-1 | . | TRBV6-6 | CASSLRQGLDTEAFF | TGTGCCAGCAGTTTGAGACAGGGATTGGACACTGAAGCTTTCTTT
. | TRBJ1-5 | . | TRBV30 | CAWGEGLNQPQHF | TGTGCCTGGGGGGAAGGACTAAATCAGCCCCAGCATTTT
TRBD1 | TRBJ1-2 | once | TRBV15 | CATSRGLQGGNYGYTF | TGTGCCACCAGCAGGGGCTTACAGGGGGGGAACTATGGCTACACCTTC
. | TRBJ1-5 | . | TRBV19 | CASSRTHSNQPQHF | TGTGCCAGTAGTCGGACACATAGCAATCAGCCCCAGCATTTT
TRBD1 | TRBJ1-2 | . | TRBV5-8 | CASTLDRALSYGYTF | TGTGCCAGCACCCTGGACAGGGCCCTTTCCTATGGCTACACCTTC
. | TRBJ1-4 | . | TRBV25-1 | CASSDLGWAVGELFF | TGTGCCAGCAGTGACCTGGGGTGGGCCGTGGGAGAACTGTTTTTT
TRBD1 | TRBJ1-2 | . | TRBV19 | CASSFYRGRNEDGYTF | TGTGCCAGTAGTTTTTACAGGGGGAGGAACGAAGATGGCTACACCTTC
. | TRBJ1-2 | . | TRBV6-4 | CASRAPGLNYGYTF | TGTGCCAGCCGGGCCCCGGGACTGAACTATGGCTACACCTTC
TRBD1 | TRBJ1-1 | . | TRBV10-3 | CATNRLGTGETEAFF | TGTGCCACCAATAGACTCGGGACAGGGGAAACTGAAGCTTTCTTT
. | TRBJ2-7 | once | TRBV7-7 | CASSRNRAGEQYF | TGTGCCAGCAGCCGAAACAGGGCCGGGGAGCAGTACTTC
TRBD1 | TRBJ1-1 | . | TRBV2 | CASRRGTGTGETEAFF | TGTGCCAGCAGGAGAGGGACCGGGACAGGGGAAACTGAAGCTTTCTTT
TRBD2 | TRBJ2-1 | . | TRBV5-1 | CASSEFSGGAYNEQFF | TGCGCCAGCAGCGAGTTTAGCGGGGGGGCATACAATGAGCAGTTCTTC
. | TRBJ1-1 | . | TRBV2 | CASSEETAEAFF | TGTGCCAGCAGTGAGGAGACGGCTGAAGCTTTCTTT
TRBD1 | TRBJ1-2 | . | TRBV6-5 | CASSRTGGRGYTF | TGTGCCAGCAGCCGGACAGGGGGCCGTGGCTACACCTTC
. | TRBJ1-2 | . | TRBV6-1 | CASTTGGAFYGYTF | TGTGCCAGCACGACCGGGGGGGCATTCTATGGCTACACCTTC
. | TRBJ1-5 | . | TRBV30 | CAWSGGQYNQPQHF | TGTGCCTGGAGTGGAGGACAGTACAATCAGCCCCAGCATTTT
. | TRBJ1-2 | . | TRBV5-1 | CASSLGQHYGYTF | TGCGCCAGCAGCTTGGGACAGCACTATGGCTACACCTTC
. | TRBJ1-1 | . | TRBV25-1 | CATYSGPEAFF | TGTGCCACCTACTCCGGTCCAGAAGCTTTCTTT
TRBD1 | TRBJ1-1 | . | TRBV4-3 | CASSRQGQVNTEAFF | TGCGCCAGCAGCCGCCAAGGACAGGTGAACACTGAAGCTTTCTTT
. | TRBJ2-3 | . | TRBV7-2 | CASSLFLSADTQYF | TGTGCCAGCAGCTTATTTCTAAGCGCAGATACGCAGTATTTT
. | TRBJ1-4 | . | TRBV25-1 | CASSANRVDEKLFF | TGTGCCAGCAGTGCAAACAGGGTAGACGAAAAACTGTTTTTT
. | TRBJ2-7 | . | TRBV11-2 | CASSLVSGGEQYF | TGTGCCAGCAGCTTAGTATCCGGGGGCGAGCAGTACTTC
. | TRBJ2-1 | . | TRBV5-1 | CASSPPPGLSKDNEQFF | TGCGCCAGCAGCCCACCCCCGGGACTCTCGAAGGACAATGAGCAGTTCTTC
TRBD2 | TRBJ2-7 | . | TRBV6-5 | CASSPRSSGSYEQYF | TGTGCCAGCAGTCCGCGATCTAGCGGGAGTTACGAGCAGTACTTC
. | TRBJ1-3 | . | TRBV4-1 | CASSLGGDLRTGNTIYF | TGCGCCAGCAGCTTAGGGGGGGATCTTAGGACTGGAAACACCATATATTTT
TRBD2 | TRBJ2-1 | . | TRBV18 | CASSPVAGAGNEQFF | TGTGCCAGCTCACCAGTAGCGGGAGCGGGTAATGAGCAGTTCTTC
. | TRBJ2-1 | once | TRBV30 | CAWSRDTYNEQFF | TGTGCCTGGAGCCGGGACACCTACAATGAGCAGTTCTTC
TRBD1 | TRBJ2-2 | . | TRBV6-4 | CASRGTGSLTGELFF | TGTGCCAGCAGGGGGACAGGGTCTCTCACCGGGGAGCTGTTTTTT
. | TRBJ2-5 | . | TRBV4-2 | CASSQDIGQINAAQYF | TGTGCCAGCAGCCAAGATATCGGACAGATAAATGCGGCCCAGTACTTC
TRBD1 | TRBJ1-2 | . | TRBV6-6 | CASSTGTGGGYGYTF | TGTGCCAGCAGTACGGGGACAGGGGGCGGGTATGGCTACACCTTC
. | TRBJ1-1 | . | TRBV11-2 | CASSLPARGTEAFF | TGTGCCAGCAGCTTACCCGCCCGGGGAACTGAAGCTTTCTTT
. | TRBJ2-7 | . | TRBV7-9 | CASSFAWGDSEQYF | TGTGCCAGCAGCTTCGCGTGGGGGGACAGCGAGCAGTACTTC
. | TRBJ1-1 | . | TRBV7-9 | CASSLAGENEAFF | TGTGCCAGCAGCTTAGCGGGCGAAAACGAAGCTTTCTTT